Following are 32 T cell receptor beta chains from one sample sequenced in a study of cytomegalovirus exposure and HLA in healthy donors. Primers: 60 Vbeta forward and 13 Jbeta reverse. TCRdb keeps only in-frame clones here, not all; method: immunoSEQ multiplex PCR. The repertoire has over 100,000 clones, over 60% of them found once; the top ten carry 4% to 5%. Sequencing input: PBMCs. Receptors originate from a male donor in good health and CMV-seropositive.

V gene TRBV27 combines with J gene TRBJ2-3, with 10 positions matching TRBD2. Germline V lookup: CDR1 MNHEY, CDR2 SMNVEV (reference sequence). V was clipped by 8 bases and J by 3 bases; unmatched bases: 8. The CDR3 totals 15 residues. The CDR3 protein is CASAMGLANTDTQYF. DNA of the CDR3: TGTGCCAGCGCGATGGGACTAGCGAATACAGATACGCAGTATTTT.

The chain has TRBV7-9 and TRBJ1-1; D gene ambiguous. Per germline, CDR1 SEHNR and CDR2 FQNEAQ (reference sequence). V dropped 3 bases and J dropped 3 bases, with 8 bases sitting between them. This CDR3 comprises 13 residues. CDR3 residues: CASSFVRDTEAFF. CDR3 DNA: TGTGCCAGCAGCTTCGTTCGGGACACTGAAGCTTTCTTT.

The CDR3 loop is CASSRQGPEAFF. DNA for the CDR3: TGTGCCAGCAGCCGACAGGGGCCTGAAGCTTTCTTT. This sequence joins TRBV14 and TRBJ1-1, with TRBD1 matching 8 bases. The CDR3 is 12 amino acids. Germline V CDR1 and CDR2: SGHDN, FVKESK. The J segment lost 6 bases and the V segment lost 4 bases, leaving 1 base of the junction unmatched.

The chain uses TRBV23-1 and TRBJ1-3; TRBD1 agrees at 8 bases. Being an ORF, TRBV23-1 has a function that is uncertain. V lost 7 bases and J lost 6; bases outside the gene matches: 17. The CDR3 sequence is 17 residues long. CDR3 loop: CASTPPGQESSLNTIYF. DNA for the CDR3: TGCGCCAGCACCCCCCCGGGACAGGAGTCCTCCTTAAACACCATATATTTT.

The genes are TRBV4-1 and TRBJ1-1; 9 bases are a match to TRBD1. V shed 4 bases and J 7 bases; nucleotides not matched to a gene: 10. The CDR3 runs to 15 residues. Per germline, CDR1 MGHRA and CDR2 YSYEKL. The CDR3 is CASSPRLGTGIEAFF. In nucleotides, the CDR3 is TGCGCCAGCAGCCCCCGTCTTGGGACAGGGATTGAAGCTTTCTTT.

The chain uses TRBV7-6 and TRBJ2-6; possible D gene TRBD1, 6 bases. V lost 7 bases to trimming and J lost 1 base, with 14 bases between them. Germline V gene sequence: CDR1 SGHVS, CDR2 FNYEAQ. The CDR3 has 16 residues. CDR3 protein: CASTRGRDSGANVLTF. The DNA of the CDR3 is TGTGCCAGCACCAGGGGCAGGGATTCTGGGGCCAACGTCCTGACTTTC.

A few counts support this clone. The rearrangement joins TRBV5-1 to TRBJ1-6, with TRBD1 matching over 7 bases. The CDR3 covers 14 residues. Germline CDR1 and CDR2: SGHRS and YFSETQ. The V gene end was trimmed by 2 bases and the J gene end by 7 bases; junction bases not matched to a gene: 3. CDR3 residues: CASSLQGFNSPLHF. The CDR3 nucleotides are TGCGCCAGCAGCTTACAGGGGTTCAATTCACCCCTCCACTTT.

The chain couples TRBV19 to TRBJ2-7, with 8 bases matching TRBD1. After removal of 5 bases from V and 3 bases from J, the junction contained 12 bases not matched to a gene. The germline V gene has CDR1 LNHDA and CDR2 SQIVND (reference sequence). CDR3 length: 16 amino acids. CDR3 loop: CASSLTPGTGDYEQYF. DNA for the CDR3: TGTGCCAGTAGTCTGACCCCCGGGACAGGTGACTACGAGCAGTACTTC.

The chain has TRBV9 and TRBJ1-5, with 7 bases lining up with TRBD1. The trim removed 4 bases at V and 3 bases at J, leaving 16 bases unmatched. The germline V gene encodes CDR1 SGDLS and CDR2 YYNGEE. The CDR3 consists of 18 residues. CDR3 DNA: TGTGCCAGCAGCACCCAAGAGAGGGGGCGAGGTGACAATCAGCCCCAGCATTTT. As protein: CASSTQERGRGDNQPQHF.

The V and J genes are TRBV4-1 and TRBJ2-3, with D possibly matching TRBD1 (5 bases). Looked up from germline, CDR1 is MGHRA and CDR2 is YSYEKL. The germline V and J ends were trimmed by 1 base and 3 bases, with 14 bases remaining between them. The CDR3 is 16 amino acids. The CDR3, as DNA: TGCGCCAGCAGCCAAGTTGTAGGGGCAGGGACAGATACGCAGTATTTT. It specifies CASSQVVGAGTDTQYF.

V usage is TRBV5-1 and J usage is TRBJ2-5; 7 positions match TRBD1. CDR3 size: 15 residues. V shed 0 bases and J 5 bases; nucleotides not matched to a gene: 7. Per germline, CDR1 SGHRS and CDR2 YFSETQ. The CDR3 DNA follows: TGCGCCAGCAGCTTGGGAGACAGGGAACAGGAGACCCAGTACTTC. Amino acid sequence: CASSLGDREQETQYF.

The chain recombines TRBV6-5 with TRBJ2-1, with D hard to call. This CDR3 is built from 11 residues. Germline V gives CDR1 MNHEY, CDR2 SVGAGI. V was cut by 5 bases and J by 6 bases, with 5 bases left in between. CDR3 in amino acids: CASSPLNEQFF. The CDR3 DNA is TGTGCCAGCAGTCCCCTCAATGAGCAGTTCTTC.

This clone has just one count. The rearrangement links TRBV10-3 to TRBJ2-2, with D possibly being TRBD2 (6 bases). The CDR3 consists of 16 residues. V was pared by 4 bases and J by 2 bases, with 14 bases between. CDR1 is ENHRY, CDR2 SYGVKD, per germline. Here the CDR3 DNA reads TGTGCCATCAGTGCCAGGGAGGCCCCTAACACCGGGGAGCTGTTTTTT. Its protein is CAISAREAPNTGELFF.

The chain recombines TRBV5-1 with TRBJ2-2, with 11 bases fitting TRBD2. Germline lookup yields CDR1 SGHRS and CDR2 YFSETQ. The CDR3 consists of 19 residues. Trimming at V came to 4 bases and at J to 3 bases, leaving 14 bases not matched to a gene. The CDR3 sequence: CASSPGHLLAGGYTGELFF. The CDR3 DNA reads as TGCGCCAGCAGCCCGGGCCACCTCCTAGCGGGAGGCTACACCGGGGAGCTGTTTTTT.

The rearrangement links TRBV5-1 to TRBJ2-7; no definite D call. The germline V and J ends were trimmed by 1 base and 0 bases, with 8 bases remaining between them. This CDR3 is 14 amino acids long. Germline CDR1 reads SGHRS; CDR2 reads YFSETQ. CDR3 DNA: TGCGCCAGCAGCTTGTCGTACAGCTCCTACGAGCAGTACTTC. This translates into CASSLSYSSYEQYF.

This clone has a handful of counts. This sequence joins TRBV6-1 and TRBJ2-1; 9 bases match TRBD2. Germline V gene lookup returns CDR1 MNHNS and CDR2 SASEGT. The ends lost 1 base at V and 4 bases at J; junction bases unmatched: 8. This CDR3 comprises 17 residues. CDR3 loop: CASSEEMGLAYYNEQFF. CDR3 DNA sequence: TGTGCCAGCAGTGAAGAAATGGGACTAGCATATTACAATGAGCAGTTCTTC.

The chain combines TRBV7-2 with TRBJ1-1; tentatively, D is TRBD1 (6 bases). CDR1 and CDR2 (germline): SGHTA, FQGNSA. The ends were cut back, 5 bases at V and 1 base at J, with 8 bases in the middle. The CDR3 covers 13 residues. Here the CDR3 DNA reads TGTGCCAGCAGCACGGGACAGAACACTGAAGCTTTCTTT. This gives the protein CASSTGQNTEAFF.

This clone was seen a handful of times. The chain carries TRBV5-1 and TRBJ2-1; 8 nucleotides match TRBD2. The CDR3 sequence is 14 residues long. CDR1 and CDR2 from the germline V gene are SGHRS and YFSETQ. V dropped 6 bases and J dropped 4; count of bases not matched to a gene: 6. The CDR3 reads CASTGGIVYNEQFF. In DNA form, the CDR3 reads TGCGCCAGCACGGGGGGGATAGTATACAATGAGCAGTTCTTC.

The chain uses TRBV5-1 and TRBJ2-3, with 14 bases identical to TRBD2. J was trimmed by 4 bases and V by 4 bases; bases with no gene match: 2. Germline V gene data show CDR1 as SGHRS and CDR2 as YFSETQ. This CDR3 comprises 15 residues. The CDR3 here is CASSKGLAGADTQYF. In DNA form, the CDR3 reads TGCGCCAGCAGCAAGGGACTAGCGGGGGCAGATACGCAGTATTTT.

The CDR3 spells CASSMAPYEQYF. In nucleotides, the CDR3 is TGTGCCAGTAGTATGGCACCCTACGAGCAGTACTTC. This chain joins TRBV19 and TRBJ2-7; D gene ambiguous. Germline assignment: CDR1 LNHDA and CDR2 SQIVND (reference sequence). The V end was cut by 3 bases, the J end by 2 bases, with 5 bases between. This CDR3 is built from 12 residues.

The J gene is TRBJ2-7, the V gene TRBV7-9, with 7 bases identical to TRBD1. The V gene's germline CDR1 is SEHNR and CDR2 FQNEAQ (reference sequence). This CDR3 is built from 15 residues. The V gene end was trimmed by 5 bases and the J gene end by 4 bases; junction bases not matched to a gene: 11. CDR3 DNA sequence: TGTGCCAGCAGCGAAAACAGGGGTGCGGTGTACGAGCAGTACTTC. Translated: CASSENRGAVYEQYF.

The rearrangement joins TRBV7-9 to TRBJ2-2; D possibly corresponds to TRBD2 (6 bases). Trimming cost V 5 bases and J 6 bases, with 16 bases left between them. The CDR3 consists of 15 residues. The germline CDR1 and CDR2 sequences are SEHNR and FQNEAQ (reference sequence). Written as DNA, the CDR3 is TGTGCCAGCAGCCCCGGAGGGAGTGCGCCCGGGGAGCTGTTTTTT. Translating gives CASSPGGSAPGELFF.

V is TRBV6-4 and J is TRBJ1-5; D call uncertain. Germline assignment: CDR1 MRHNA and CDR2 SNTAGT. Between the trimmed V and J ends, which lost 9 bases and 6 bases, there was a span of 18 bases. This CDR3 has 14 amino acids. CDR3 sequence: CARRDDGGFQPQHF. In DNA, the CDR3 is TGTGCCAGGAGGGATGATGGTGGATTTCAGCCCCAGCATTTT.

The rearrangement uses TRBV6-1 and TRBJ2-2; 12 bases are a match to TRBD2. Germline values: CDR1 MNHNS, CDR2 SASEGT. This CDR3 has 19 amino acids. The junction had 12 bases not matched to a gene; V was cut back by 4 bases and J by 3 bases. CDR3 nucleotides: TGTGCCAGCAGTGGGTGGACTAGCGGGAAACGGGGAGACACCGGGGAGCTGTTTTTT. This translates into CASSGWTSGKRGDTGELFF.

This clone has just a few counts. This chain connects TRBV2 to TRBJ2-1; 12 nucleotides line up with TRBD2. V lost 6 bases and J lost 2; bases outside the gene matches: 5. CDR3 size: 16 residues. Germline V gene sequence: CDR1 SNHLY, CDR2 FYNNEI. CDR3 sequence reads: CASRLLAGGAYNEQFF. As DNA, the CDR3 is TGTGCCAGCAGGTTACTAGCGGGAGGTGCCTACAATGAGCAGTTCTTC.

The CDR3 here is CASRFSGGREKLFF. Written as DNA, the CDR3 is TGTGCCAGTAGATTTTCTGGTGGGAGAGAAAAACTGTTTTTT. This chain uses TRBV19 with TRBJ1-4; D gene unclear. The CDR3 has 14 amino acids. Trimming took off 6 bases at V and 8 bases at J, with 16 bases between the two ends. Germline-derived CDR1 and CDR2 are LNHDA and SQIVND (reference sequence).

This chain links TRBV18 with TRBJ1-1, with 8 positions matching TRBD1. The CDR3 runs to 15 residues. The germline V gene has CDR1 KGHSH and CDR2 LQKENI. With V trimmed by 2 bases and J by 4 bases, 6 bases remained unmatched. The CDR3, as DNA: TGTGCCAGCTCACCAGGACAGGGCGCGAGCACTGAAGCTTTCTTT. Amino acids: CASSPGQGASTEAFF.

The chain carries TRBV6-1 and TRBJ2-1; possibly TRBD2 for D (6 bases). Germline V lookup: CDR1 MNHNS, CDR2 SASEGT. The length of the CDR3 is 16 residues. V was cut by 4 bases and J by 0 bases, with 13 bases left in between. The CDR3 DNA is TGTGCCAGCAGTGGTGCTAGCGCTAGCTCCTACAATGAGCAGTTCTTC. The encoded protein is CASSGASASSYNEQFF.

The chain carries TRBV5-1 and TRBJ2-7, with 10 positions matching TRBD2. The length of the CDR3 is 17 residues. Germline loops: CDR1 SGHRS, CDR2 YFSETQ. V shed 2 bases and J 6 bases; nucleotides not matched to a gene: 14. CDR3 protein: CASSFDPFWLAGVEQYF. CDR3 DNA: TGCGCCAGCAGCTTCGACCCCTTTTGGCTAGCGGGAGTCGAGCAGTACTTC.

In DNA form, the CDR3 reads TGTGCCAGCAGTAGACTGAGCAGGGGCGGGGAGCTGTTTTTT. The encoded protein is CASSRLSRGGELFF. The chain joins TRBV2 to TRBJ2-2, with a possible D match to TRBD1 (6 bases). Germline V gene lookup returns CDR1 SNHLY and CDR2 FYNNEI. This CDR3 region has 14 residues. V lost 5 bases, J lost 7 bases, and 14 bases lay in between.

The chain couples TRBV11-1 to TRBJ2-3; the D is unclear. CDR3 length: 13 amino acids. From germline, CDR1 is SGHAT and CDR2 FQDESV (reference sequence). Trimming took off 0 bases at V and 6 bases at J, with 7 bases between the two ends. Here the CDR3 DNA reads TGTGCCAGCAGCTTAGCCCCCCCGGATACGCAGTATTTT. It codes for CASSLAPPDTQYF.

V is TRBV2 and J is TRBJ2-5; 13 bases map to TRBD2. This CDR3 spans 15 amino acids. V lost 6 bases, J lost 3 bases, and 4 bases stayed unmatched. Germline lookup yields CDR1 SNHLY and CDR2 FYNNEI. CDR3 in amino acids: CASSKGLAGEETQYF. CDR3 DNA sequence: TGTGCCAGCAGCAAAGGACTAGCGGGAGAAGAGACCCAGTACTTC. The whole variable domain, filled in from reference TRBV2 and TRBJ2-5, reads EPEVTQTPSHQVTQMGQEVILRCVPISNHLYFYWYRQILGQKVEFLVSFYNNEISEKSEIFDDQFSVERPDGSNFTLKIRSTKLEDSAMYFCASSKGLAGEETQYFGPGTRLLVL.